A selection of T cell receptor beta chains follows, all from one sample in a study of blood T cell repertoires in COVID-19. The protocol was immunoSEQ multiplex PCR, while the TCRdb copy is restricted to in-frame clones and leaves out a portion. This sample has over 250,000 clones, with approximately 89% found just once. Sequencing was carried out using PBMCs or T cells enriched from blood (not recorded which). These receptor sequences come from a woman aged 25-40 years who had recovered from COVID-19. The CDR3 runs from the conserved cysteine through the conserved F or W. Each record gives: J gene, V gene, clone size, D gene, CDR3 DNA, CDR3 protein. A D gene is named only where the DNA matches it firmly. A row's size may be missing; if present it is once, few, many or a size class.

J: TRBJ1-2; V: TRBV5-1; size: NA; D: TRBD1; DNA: TGCGCCAGCAGCCCTCAGGGACAGGGGGCAGGAGGCTACACCTTC; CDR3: CASSPQGQGAGGYTF
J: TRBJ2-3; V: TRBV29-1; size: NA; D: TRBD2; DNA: TGCAGCGTGGGACTAGCGGGGACCAGGGATACGCAGTATTTT; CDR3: CSVGLAGTRDTQYF
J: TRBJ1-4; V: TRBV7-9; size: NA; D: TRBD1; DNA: TGTGCCAGCAGCCCTCGACGTGACAGGGGCTCAACTAATGAAAAACTGTTTTTT; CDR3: CASSPRRDRGSTNEKLFF
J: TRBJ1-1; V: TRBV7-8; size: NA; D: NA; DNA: TGTGCCAGCAGCTTAGGACAGCCTGAAGCTTTCTTT; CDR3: CASSLGQPEAFF
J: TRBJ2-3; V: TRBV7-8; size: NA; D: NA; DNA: TGTGCCAGCAGCGGGACAAAAAGAAGCGGTACAGATACGCAGTATTTT; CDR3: CASSGTKRSGTDTQYF
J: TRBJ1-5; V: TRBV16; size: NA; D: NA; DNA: TGTGCCAGCAGCCAGCGGGGGGCTGTTTCGTTTGGCAATCAGCCCCAGCATTTT; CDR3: CASSQRGAVSFGNQPQHF
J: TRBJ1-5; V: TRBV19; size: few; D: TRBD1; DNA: TGTGCCAGTACAGGGGGCCTCAATCAGCCCCAGCATTTT; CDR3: CASTGGLNQPQHF
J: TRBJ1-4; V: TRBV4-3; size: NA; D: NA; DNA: TGCGCCAGCAGCCCGGGTCCGGGGGGAGAAAAACTGTTTTTT; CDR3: CASSPGPGGEKLFF
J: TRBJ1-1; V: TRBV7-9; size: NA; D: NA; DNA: TGTGCCAGCAGCTTGGTCAGGGGGAACACTGAAGCTTTCTTT; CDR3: CASSLVRGNTEAFF
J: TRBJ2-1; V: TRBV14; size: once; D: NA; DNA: TGTGCCAGCAGCCGTATCGGCGGGGCTCCTCGCAATGAGCAGTTCTTC; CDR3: CASSRIGGAPRNEQFF
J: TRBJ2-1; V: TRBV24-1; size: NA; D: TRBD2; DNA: TGTGCCACCAGTGACCCCGGGCGGGGGGGTTACAATGAGCAGTTCTTC; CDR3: CATSDPGRGGYNEQFF
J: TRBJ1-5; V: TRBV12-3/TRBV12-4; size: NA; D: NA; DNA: TGTGCCAGCAGCCGAGGCGATCAGCCCCAGCATTTT; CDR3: CASSRGDQPQHF
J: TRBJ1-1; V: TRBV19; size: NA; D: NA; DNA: TGTGCCAGCTTGCAGGGTAAAGCCAACACTGAAGCTTTCTTT; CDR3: CASLQGKANTEAFF
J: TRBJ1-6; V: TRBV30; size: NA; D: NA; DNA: TGTGCCTGGACCCTTTTCCGGGCAGGGAATTCACCCCTCCACTTT; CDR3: CAWTLFRAGNSPLHF
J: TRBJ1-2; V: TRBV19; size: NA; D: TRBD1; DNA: TGTGCCAGTAGTCCCGGGACAGGGTATGGCTACACCTTC; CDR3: CASSPGTGYGYTF
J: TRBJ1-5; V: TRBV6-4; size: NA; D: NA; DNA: TGTGCCAGCCCCCTACAGGGTGAGTGGAGCAATCAGCCCCAGCATTTT; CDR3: CASPLQGEWSNQPQHF
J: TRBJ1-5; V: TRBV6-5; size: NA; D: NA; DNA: TGTGCCAGCAGACAGGGACCCGGCGTACCCCAGCATTTT; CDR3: CASRQGPGVPQHF
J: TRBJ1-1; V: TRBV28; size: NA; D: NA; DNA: TGTGCCAGCAGTTTATCAGCGTCTGAAGCTTTCTTT; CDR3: CASSLSASEAFF
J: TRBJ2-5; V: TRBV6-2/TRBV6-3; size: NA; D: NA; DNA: TGTGCCAGCAGTTACCTCGAGACCCAGTACTTC; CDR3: CASSYLETQYF
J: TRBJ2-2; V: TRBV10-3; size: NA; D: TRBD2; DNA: TGTGCCATCAGTGGACTAGCGGGGGTGGACACCGGGGAGCTGTTTTTT; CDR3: CAISGLAGVDTGELFF
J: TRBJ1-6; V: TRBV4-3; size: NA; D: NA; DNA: TGCGCCAGCAGCCAAGATAACGGAGGACAGTGGGCCTATAATTCACCCCTCCACTTT; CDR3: CASSQDNGGQWAYNSPLHF
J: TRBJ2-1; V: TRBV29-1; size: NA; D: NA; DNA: TGCAGCGTTCTTGTGTCAGGAGGGAATGAGCAGTTCTTC; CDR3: CSVLVSGGNEQFF
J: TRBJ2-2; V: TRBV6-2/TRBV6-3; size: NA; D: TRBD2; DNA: TGTGCCAGCAGTTACCCCCGCCTATCCGGGGGGGCTCTTAGGGAGCTGTTTTTT; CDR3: CASSYPRLSGGALRELFF
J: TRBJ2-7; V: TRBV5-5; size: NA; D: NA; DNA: TGTGCCAGCAGCCGAGACGGGACTCCCTCCGAGCAGTACTTC; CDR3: CASSRDGTPSEQYF
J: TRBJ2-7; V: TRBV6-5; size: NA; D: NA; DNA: TGTGCCAGCAGCTTCCCGGAAAGGGGTTCCTACGAGCAGTACTTC; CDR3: CASSFPERGSYEQYF
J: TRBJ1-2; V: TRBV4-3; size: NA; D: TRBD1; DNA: TGCGCCAGCAGCCAAGACCGGGCAGGGGGCGATGGCTACACCTTC; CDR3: CASSQDRAGGDGYTF
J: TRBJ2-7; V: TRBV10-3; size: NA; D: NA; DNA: TGTGCCATCAGTGAGGGTAGCTCCTACGAGCAGTACTTC; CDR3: CAISEGSSYEQYF
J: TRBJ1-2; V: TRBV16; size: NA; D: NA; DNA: TGTGCCAGCAGCCAATTGCAGGGAAACTATGGCTACACCTTC; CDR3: CASSQLQGNYGYTF
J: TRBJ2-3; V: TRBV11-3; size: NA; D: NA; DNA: TGTGCCAGCAGCTTAGCCCCTGGGCACACAGATACGCAGTATTTT; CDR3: CASSLAPGHTDTQYF
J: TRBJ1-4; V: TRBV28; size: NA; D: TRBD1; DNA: TGTGCCAGCACGAGGGGGCCGGCAGAAAAACTGTTTTTT; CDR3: CASTRGPAEKLFF
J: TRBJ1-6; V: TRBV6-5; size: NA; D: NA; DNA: TGTGCCAGCAGTCCAACAGGGACCTCACCCCTCCACTTT; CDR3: CASSPTGTSPLHF
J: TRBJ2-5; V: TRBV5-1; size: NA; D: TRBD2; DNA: TGCGCCAGCAGCCCCGGTGCGGGGGGGCTCGAGACCCAGTACTTC; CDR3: CASSPGAGGLETQYF
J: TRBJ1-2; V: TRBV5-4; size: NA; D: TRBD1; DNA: TGTGCCAGCAGCTTCGGTCACGGACAGGGCGGCGCCTTC; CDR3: CASSFGHGQGGAF
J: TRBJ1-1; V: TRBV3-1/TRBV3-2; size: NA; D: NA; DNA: TGTGCCAGCAGCCAAGATAATGTCTGGAACACTGAAGCTTTCTTT; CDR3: CASSQDNVWNTEAFF
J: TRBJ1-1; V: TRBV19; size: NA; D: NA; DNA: TGTGCCAGTAGTATATACAGGGATGGAGCTGAAGCTTTCTTT; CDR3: CASSIYRDGAEAFF
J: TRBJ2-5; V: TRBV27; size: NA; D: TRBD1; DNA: TGTGCCAGCAGTACCCTGGGACAGGGGGGGGAGACCCAGTACTTC; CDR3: CASSTLGQGGETQYF
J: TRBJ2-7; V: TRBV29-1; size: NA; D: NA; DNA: TGCAGCGTTGTTGGGCAGTACGAGCAGTACTTC; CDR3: CSVVGQYEQYF